These T cell receptor beta chains were read from a single sample in a study of blood T cells in healthy people across ages. TCRdb reprocessed the 5' RACE reads via MiXCR and lists one record per CDR3 protein. This sample has roughly 1.7 million distinct CDR3 sequences, with 30% to 40% found just once. Sequences were obtained from blood. The receptors were gathered from a woman aged 25 to 45 in good health. Each CDR3 is given with its conserved first and last residue. D genes are given only for firm matches. Where a row states a size, it is once, few, many or the class of an expanded clone; other rows omit it.

J,V,size,D,DNA,CDR3
TRBJ1-2,TRBV5-5,few,NA,TGTGCCAGCAGCTCTTCCGCTAACTATGGCTACACCTTC,CASSSSANYGYTF
TRBJ2-1,TRBV7-8,once,TRBD2,TGTGTCAGCAGCTTCGGGAGGGAAATAGCGGGGGCCTACAATGAGCAGTTCTTC,CVSSFGREIAGAYNEQFF
TRBJ2-7,TRBV5-6,NA,NA,TGTGCCAGCAGCTTGACAGGCGACCTCAACTACGAGCAGTACTTC,CASSLTGDLNYEQYF
TRBJ2-1,TRBV29-1,many,TRBD2,TGCAGCGCCAAGCCTAGCGGCTACAATGAGCAGTTCTTC,CSAKPSGYNEQFF
TRBJ2-3,TRBV11-2,NA,TRBD1,TGTGCCAGCAGCTCGAACAGGGGTAAGAGGCCAGATACGCAGTATTTT,CASSSNRGKRPDTQYF
TRBJ2-3,TRBV2,few,NA,TGTGCCAGCAGTAGCCGGATTAGCTTTGATACGCAGTATTTT,CASSSRISFDTQYF
TRBJ2-7,TRBV4-1,many,TRBD2,TGCGCCAGCAGCCAAGAGGGGACTAGCTACTACGAGCAGTACTTC,CASSQEGTSYYEQYF
TRBJ2-7,TRBV5-1,NA,NA,TGCGCCAGCAGCCCGGAGGGGGGGGGGCGCCCCTACGAGCAGTACTTC,CASSPEGGGRPYEQYF
TRBJ2-7,TRBV6-5,few,TRBD1,TGTGCCAGCAGGTCCGGGACAGTAAGCTCCTACGAGCAGTACTTC,CASRSGTVSSYEQYF
TRBJ2-5,TRBV5-1,NA,TRBD1,TGCGCCAGCAGCGCCTTAGGACAGGGTTATGGCGAGACCCAGTACTTC,CASSALGQGYGETQYF
TRBJ1-1,TRBV5-1,NA,TRBD1,TGCGCCAGCAGCCCCGCCGGACAGGGGGCGGCTGAAGCTTTCTTT,CASSPAGQGAAEAFF
TRBJ2-3,TRBV10-3,NA,NA,TGTGCCATCAGGGACTTCACAGATACGCAGTGTTTT,CAIRDFTDTQCF
TRBJ2-3,TRBV3-1,NA,NA,TGTGCCAGCAGCCAAGAAAGGGATACGCAGTATTTT,CASSQERDTQYF
TRBJ2-5,TRBV7-3,few,NA,TGTGCCAGCAGCTCCATGGACTCTCAGGTGGAGACCCAGTACTTC,CASSSMDSQVETQYF
TRBJ2-1,TRBV28,few,TRBD1,TGTGCCTCAGGGGGCGGGACCTACTACAATGAGCAGTTCTTC,CASGGGTYYNEQFF
TRBJ2-7,TRBV2,many,NA,TGTGCCAGCAGTGAAGCGTCTATGGGTTCCTACGAGCAGTACTTC,CASSEASMGSYEQYF
TRBJ1-2,TRBV20-1,NA,NA,TGCAGTGCTAGAGAGACACGGGGCTACACCTTC,CSARETRGYTF
TRBJ2-1,TRBV5-6,NA,TRBD2,TGTGCCAGCAGCTCGGGACTAGCGGTCAACAATGAGCAGTTCTTC,CASSSGLAVNNEQFF
TRBJ2-3,TRBV14,NA,NA,TGTGCCAGCAGCCAAGGGACAGCCGGAGGCACAGATACGCAGTATTTT,CASSQGTAGGTDTQYF
TRBJ1-1,TRBV19,NA,TRBD1,TGTGCCAGTACCTCGACAGGGGCGAGCACTGAAGCTTTCTTT,CASTSTGASTEAFF
TRBJ2-1,TRBV7-3,once,NA,TGTGCCAGCAGCCCCATAGCGGATCTCTACAATGAGCAGTTCTTC,CASSPIADLYNEQFF
TRBJ2-7,TRBV7-2,few,NA,TGTGCCAGCAGCGCGACGGGACCCTGGGTTTACGAGCAGTACTTC,CASSATGPWVYEQYF
TRBJ2-3,TRBV7-6,few,NA,TGTGCCAGCAGCTTAAATCAGGGGGGGGATACGCAGTATTTT,CASSLNQGGDTQYF
TRBJ2-1,TRBV6-1,NA,TRBD2,TGTGCCAGCAGTGCTAAAAGCGGGGGGACCCCTGAGCAGTTCTTC,CASSAKSGGTPEQFF
TRBJ2-3,TRBV2,few,NA,TGTGCCAGCAAGAGGGACACCACGCAGTATTTT,CASKRDTTQYF
TRBJ2-1,TRBV20-1,many,TRBD1,TGCAGTGCTAGAGATTGGACAGGGGTTTACAATGAGCAGTTCTTC,CSARDWTGVYNEQFF
TRBJ1-5,TRBV7-2,NA,NA,TGTGCCAGCAGCCCAGGGGTAGTAAGCAATCAGCCCCAGCATTTT,CASSPGVVSNQPQHF
TRBJ2-5,TRBV29-1,many,NA,TGCAGCGTTGATTCGGGCGGGACATCGGGGACCCAGTACTTC,CSVDSGGTSGTQYF
TRBJ2-5,TRBV7-2,NA,NA,TGTGCCAGCAGCTCCCCGGGACTCCCAACGACCCAGTACTTC,CASSSPGLPTTQYF
TRBJ1-1,TRBV4-1,NA,TRBD1,TGCGCCAGCATCCAAGAAGGAGGCAGGGGGGGGACTGAAGCTTTCTTT,CASIQEGGRGGTEAFF
TRBJ2-7,TRBV28,NA,TRBD2,TGTGCCAGCAGTTCTCCCCTTAGCGGGGGGAGCTCCTACGAGCAGTACTTC,CASSSPLSGGSSYEQYF
TRBJ2-2,TRBV5-1,NA,NA,TGCGCCAGCAGCTTGAGAGACGGTGGCACCGGGGAGCTGTTTTTT,CASSLRDGGTGELFF
TRBJ1-2,TRBV6-6,once,TRBD1,TGTGCCAGCAGTTACGGGGACAGGGGCTATGGCTACACCTTC,CASSYGDRGYGYTF
TRBJ1-2,TRBV4-1,few,NA,TGCGCCAGCAGCCAAGCGGGTTGGGGGAACGGCTACACCTTC,CASSQAGWGNGYTF
TRBJ2-1,TRBV7-9,few,TRBD2,TGTGCCAGCAGCTTGCGACTAGCGGGGGATTACAATGAGCAGTTCTTC,CASSLRLAGDYNEQFF
TRBJ2-3,TRBV13,many,TRBD2,TGTGCCAGCAGCTTAGCGGGAGGGCCAAGAAATACGCAGTATTTT,CASSLAGGPRNTQYF
TRBJ2-1,TRBV7-3,few,TRBD2,TGTGCCAGCAGCTTAGCGGGGGGGGTTTTGCCCAATGAGCAGTTCTTC,CASSLAGGVLPNEQFF
TRBJ2-3,TRBV30,NA,TRBD2,TGTGCCTGGAAATCGAGCGGGAGGTGGACAGATACGCAGTATTTT,CAWKSSGRWTDTQYF
TRBJ2-5,TRBV7-9,many,TRBD1,TGTGCCAGCAGCCCGGGACAGGGCCGAATCCAAGAGACCCAGTACTTC,CASSPGQGRIQETQYF
TRBJ2-1,TRBV20-1,NA,NA,TGCAGTGCTAGTAGCAGGGGAGCGTACAATGAGCAGTTCTTC,CSASSRGAYNEQFF
TRBJ2-1,TRBV30,once,TRBD2,TGTGCCTGTTGGACCCCCCGACTAGCGAGGACGGATGAGCAGTTCTTC,CACWTPRLARTDEQFF
TRBJ2-1,TRBV13,NA,NA,TGTGCCAGCACCTGGGAAGGGCTGGGGAACAATGAGCAGTTCTTC,CASTWEGLGNNEQFF
TRBJ2-7,TRBV7-8,few,TRBD2,TGTGCCAGCAGCTTTTCGGTCGGGAGGTCCTACGAGCAGTACTTC,CASSFSVGRSYEQYF
TRBJ2-1,TRBV6-4,few,TRBD1,TGTGCCAGCAGCCCGGACAGGACGAACTACAATGAGCAGTTCTTC,CASSPDRTNYNEQFF
TRBJ2-1,TRBV20-1,NA,TRBD2,TGCAGTGCTCCGGGACTAGCGGCCCCCGGGTACAATGAGCAGTTCTTC,CSAPGLAAPGYNEQFF
TRBJ2-7,TRBV18,NA,NA,TGTGCCAGCTCACCACCGGGTACCTTATCCGAGCAGTACTTC,CASSPPGTLSEQYF
TRBJ2-7,TRBV14,NA,NA,TGTGCCAGCAGCCATCTAGCCAGCTACGAGCAGTACTTC,CASSHLASYEQYF
TRBJ2-1,TRBV2,NA,TRBD2,TGTGCCAGCAGTGACAGACTAGCGACCAACAATGAGCAGTTCTTC,CASSDRLATNNEQFF
TRBJ2-5,TRBV4-2,NA,NA,TGTGCCGGCAGCCAAGCCGCCGTTTACGGGGGCGGGGAGACCCAGTACTTC,CAGSQAAVYGGGETQYF
TRBJ2-5,TRBV24-1,NA,NA,TGTGCCACCAGTGACCGGGACACCCAAGAGACCCAGTACTTC,CATSDRDTQETQYF
TRBJ2-7,TRBV5-6,few,NA,TGTGCCAGCAGCTTGAACAGTGCTGCGTATTACGAGCAGTACTTC,CASSLNSAAYYEQYF
TRBJ2-7,TRBV27,few,NA,TGTGCCAGCAGCCGGGAAAGATCCTACGAGCAGTACTTC,CASSRERSYEQYF
TRBJ2-1,TRBV20-1,few,NA,TGCAGTGCTAGAGCGGATAGTGGTGGTGAGCAGTTCTTC,CSARADSGGEQFF
TRBJ2-1,TRBV5-6,NA,TRBD2,TGTGCCAGCAGCTCGCTAGCGGGAGGGAAATTCAATGAGCAGTTCTTC,CASSSLAGGKFNEQFF
TRBJ2-7,TRBV20-1,NA,NA,TGCAGTGCTAGAGTTGGGACTTTCTCCTACGAGCAGTACTTC,CSARVGTFSYEQYF